The source of this TCR beta chain is a study of blood T cell repertoires in COVID-19. This clone was observed a single time. This table comes from immunoSEQ multiplex PCR, and its TCRdb copy is limited to in-frame clones, with some not included. The table shows 80,000 to 100,000 clones, with nearly 90% occurring only once. Trimming stripped 0 bases from V and 7 bases from J, with 13 bases between. The CDR3 contains 14 residues. Germline V gene lookup returns CDR1 SGHTS and CDR2 YDEGEE. This receptor was obtained from a man between 65 and 85 years old with acute or convalescent COVID-19. V usage is TRBV5-8 and J usage is TRBJ1-2; D is unclear. Sequenced input: peripheral blood. CDR3 DNA sequence: TGTGCCAGCAGCTTGGCCGGGGTGGAAAGTGGCTACACCTTC. Residues: CASSLAGVESGYTF.